Shown below are 17 T cell receptor beta chains from a single sample sequenced in a study of T-cell reconstitution after alpha-beta-depleted transplantation in children. This sample's TCRbeta library carried unique molecular identifier barcodes. MiXCR, applied by TCRdb to the PCR reads, yields one record per CDR3 protein. The sample lists some 200,000 distinct CDR3 sequences, about 9.2% occurring once. The starting material was PBMCs from the stem cell graft donor, obtained from the stem cell graft. These receptors originate from a human donor who donated a stem cell graft to a child with acute lymphoblastic leukemia.

V is TRBV20-1 and J is TRBJ2-7, with 8 bases identical to TRBD1. The CDR3 length is 12 residues. V dropped 2 bases and J dropped 6; count of bases not matched to a gene: 3. The germline V gene has CDR1 DFQATT and CDR2 SNEGSKA (reference sequence). The chain's CDR3 is CSARPRGLEQYF. DNA for the CDR3: TGCAGTGCTAGACCCAGGGGGCTCGAGCAGTACTTC.

Of note for this clonotype: No conserved phenylalanine or tryptophan is present at the end of the CDR3, so a read error is the likely explanation. The rearrangement links TRBV6-1 to TRBJ1-2; the D gene is possibly TRBD1 (5 bases). Trimming cost V 5 bases and J 8 bases, with 21 bases left between them. The CDR3 contains 15 residues. Germline V lookup: CDR1 MNHNS, CDR2 SASEGT. The CDR3 DNA sequence: TGTGCCAGCAGTCCTCCGGGACGCACAAAGAGAGGCTACACCTAC. The encoded protein is CASSPPGRTKRGYTY.

The sample holds a few counts of this clonotype. The genes are TRBV4-2 and TRBJ1-6; TRBD1 is a possible D gene (6 bases). V was cut by 0 bases and J by 3 bases, with 18 bases left in between. The CDR3 has 19 amino acids. Germline V CDR1 and CDR2: LGHNA, YNFKEQ. The CDR3: CASSQETGTGGHYNSPLHF. The CDR3 bases are TGTGCCAGCAGCCAAGAAACCGGGACCGGGGGACACTATAATTCACCCCTCCACTTT.

This clonotype was seen a few times. The chain couples TRBV7-6 to TRBJ1-1, with 7 bases that match TRBD1. CDR3 size: 15 residues. Per germline, CDR1 SGHVS and CDR2 FNYEAQ. V gave up 1 base and J gave up 9 bases; unmatched junction bases: 11. The chain's CDR3 is CASSLEGQAEYKAFF. DNA for the CDR3: TGTGCCAGCAGCTTAGAAGGACAGGCAGAATATAAAGCTTTCTTT.

The chain is built from TRBV11-2 and TRBJ1-5; D uncertain. Trimming cost V 5 bases and J 7 bases, with 15 bases left between them. This CDR3 comprises 14 residues. Germline CDR1 is SGHAT and CDR2 is FQNNGV. CDR3 residues: CASSNLVGVQPQHF. Here the CDR3 DNA reads TGTGCCAGCAGCAATCTTGTGGGCGTACAGCCCCAGCATTTT. The full variable domain, rest sourced from reference TRBV11-2 and TRBJ1-5, is EAGVAQSPRYKIIEKRQSVAFWCNPISGHATLYWYQQILGQGPKLLIQFQNNGVVDDSQLPKDRFSAERLKGVDSTLKIQPAKLEDSAVYLCASSNLVGVQPQHFGDGTRLSIL.

This rearrangement joins TRBV20-1 to TRBJ2-2, with 7 bases aligning to TRBD1. CDR1 DFQATT and CDR2 SNEGSKA come from the germline V gene (reference sequence). V lost 6 bases and J lost 7; bases outside the gene matches: 14. The CDR3 extends over 15 amino acids. The CDR3 DNA is TGCAGTGCATTCAGACAGGGTATTAGGATCGGGGAGCTGTTTTTT. Translating gives CSAFRQGIRIGELFF.

This clonotype was detected only a few times. The J gene is TRBJ2-7, the V gene TRBV5-1; no reliable D call. This CDR3 has 15 residues. Between the trimmed V and J ends, which lost 2 bases and 2 bases, there was a span of 14 bases. In germline, CDR1 is SGHRS, CDR2 YFSETQ. The CDR3 DNA reads TGCGCCAGCAGCTTCATTCCGGGTACCACCTACGAGCAGTACTTC. This sequence encodes CASSFIPGTTYEQYF.

This clonotype was seen many times. This chain joins TRBV11-1 and TRBJ2-1; a weak D match, TRBD2 (6 bases). The length of the CDR3 is 14 residues. CDR1 SGHAT and CDR2 FQDESV come from the germline V gene (reference sequence). V gave up 6 bases and J gave up 6 bases, with 15 bases separating them. The CDR3 protein is CASRPIAGSNEQFF. The CDR3 bases are TGTGCCAGCAGACCCATTGCGGGGTCCAATGAGCAGTTCTTC.

This clonotype was counted at least ten times. This sequence joins TRBV11-2 and TRBJ1-5; D uncertain. Germline V gene sequence: CDR1 SGHAT, CDR2 FQNNGV. This CDR3 contains 14 residues. V lost 2 bases and J 5 bases, leaving 10 bases between the germline ends. CDR3 bases: TGTGCCAGCAGCTTAAATAGGGTTGATCAGCCCCAGCATTTT. It specifies CASSLNRVDQPQHF.

This clonotype was seen many times. Here the CDR3 reads CASSNSGTRQETQYF. The CDR3 DNA reads TGTGCCAGCAGCAACTCCGGGACACGCCAAGAGACCCAGTACTTC. The genes are TRBV7-8 and TRBJ2-5, with a possible D match to TRBD1 (6 bases). V was shortened by 5 bases and J by 1 base, with 14 bases between the two germline ends. The germline V gene encodes CDR1 SGHVS and CDR2 FQNEAQ. This CDR3 spans 15 amino acids.

The chain combines TRBV7-2 with TRBJ1-1, with D perhaps TRBD1 (5 bases). V lost 1 base and J 0 bases, leaving 33 bases between the germline ends. Germline CDR1 reads SGHTA; CDR2 reads FQGNSA. This CDR3 has 23 amino acids. In DNA, the CDR3 is TGTGCCAGCAGCTTAGGTGAACCCGGGACTGCCCCTTACAGGTACTTTATGAACACTGAAGCTTTCTTT. It codes for CASSLGEPGTAPYRYFMNTEAFF.

This clonotype was counted a few times. The V and J genes are TRBV19 and TRBJ2-1; 9 bases fit TRBD1. CDR1 LNHDA and CDR2 SQIVND come from the germline V gene (reference sequence). The J segment lost 7 bases and the V segment lost 4 bases, leaving 8 bases of the junction unmatched. This CDR3 comprises 15 residues. The CDR3 nucleotides are TGTGCCAGTAGTACTACCGGGACAGGGTCAAATGAGCAGTTCTTC. Protein product: CASSTTGTGSNEQFF.

The genes are TRBV10-3 and TRBJ2-6, with D perhaps matching TRBD1 (5 bases). This CDR3 comprises 14 residues. Trimming left V 6 bases short and J 0 bases short, with 6 bases between. Per germline, CDR1 ENHRY and CDR2 SYGVKD. CDR3 bases: TGTGCCATCAGCCAGGGCTCTGGGGCCAACGTCCTGACTTTC. It codes for CAISQGSGANVLTF.

The J gene is TRBJ2-3, the V gene TRBV5-1; D is perhaps TRBD2 (5 bases). The CDR3 is 16 amino acids. V lost 8 bases and J 5 bases, leaving 24 bases between the germline ends. Germline lookup yields CDR1 SGHRS and CDR2 YFSETQ. The CDR3 bases are TGCGCCAGTCAGGACTGGACCACCTCCGCACAAGATACGCAGTATTTT. It encodes CASQDWTTSAQDTQYF.

This clonotype was seen repeatedly, ten times or more. The gene calls are TRBV5-1 and TRBJ2-7; 8 nucleotides align to TRBD1. J lost 0 bases, V lost 5 bases, and 7 bases had no gene match. Germline-derived CDR1 and CDR2 are SGHRS and YFSETQ. This CDR3 contains 15 residues. For the CDR3, the DNA is TGCGCCAGCAGACGTGAAACAGGGGGCTCCTACGAGCAGTACTTC. Residues: CASRRETGGSYEQYF.

This clonotype was seen many times. The V call is TRBV24-1, the J call TRBJ2-1, with 13 positions matching TRBD2. Germline V CDR1 and CDR2: KGHDR, SFDVKD. The CDR3 totals 17 residues. The V segment lost 4 bases and the J segment 7 bases; nucleotides outside the gene matches: 9. The CDR3 spells CATSDQLGLAGMNEQFF. CDR3 DNA: TGTGCCACCAGTGACCAACTGGGACTAGCGGGGATGAATGAGCAGTTCTTC.

Concerning this clonotype itself: This clone may be a read error of a much larger clone one base away. The V call is TRBV20-1, the J call TRBJ2-1; D unresolved. The length of the CDR3 is 15 residues. Trimming took 6 bases from V and 2 from J, leaving 17 bases between them. CDR1 and CDR2 (germline): DFQATT, SNEGSKA (reference sequence). The CDR3 loop is CSALPAQSTYNEQFF. CDR3 nucleotide sequence: TGCAGTGCCCTCCCGGCACAGTCGACCTACAATGAGCAGTTCTTC.